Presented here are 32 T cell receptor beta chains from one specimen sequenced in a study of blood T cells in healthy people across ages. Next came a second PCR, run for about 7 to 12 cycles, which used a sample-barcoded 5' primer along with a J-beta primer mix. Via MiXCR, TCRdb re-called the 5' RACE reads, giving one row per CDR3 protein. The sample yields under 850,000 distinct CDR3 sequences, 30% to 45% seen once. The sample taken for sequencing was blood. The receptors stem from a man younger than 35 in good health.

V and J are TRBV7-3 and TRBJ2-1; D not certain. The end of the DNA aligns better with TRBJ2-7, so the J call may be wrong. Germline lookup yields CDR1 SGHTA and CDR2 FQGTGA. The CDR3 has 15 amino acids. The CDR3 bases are TGTGCCAGCAGCAGAATTATGAGCTCCTACAATGAGCAGTACTTC. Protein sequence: CASSRIMSSYNEQYF.

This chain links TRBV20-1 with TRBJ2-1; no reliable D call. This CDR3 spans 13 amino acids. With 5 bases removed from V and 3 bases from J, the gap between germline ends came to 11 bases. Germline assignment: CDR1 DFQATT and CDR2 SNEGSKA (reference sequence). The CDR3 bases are TGCAGTGCTCCTGAGGACGGCTACAATGAGCAGTTCTTC. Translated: CSAPEDGYNEQFF.

The CDR3 nucleotides are TGTGCCAGCAGCAAAAGGGACGGAGGAAACACCATATATTTT. Translation gives CASSKRDGGNTIYF. The chain is built from TRBV7-9 and TRBJ1-3, with D possibly TRBD1 on 5 matching bases. V was cut by 5 bases and J by 4 bases, with 12 bases left in between. The CDR3 totals 14 residues. Germline assignment: CDR1 SEHNR and CDR2 FQNEAQ (reference sequence).

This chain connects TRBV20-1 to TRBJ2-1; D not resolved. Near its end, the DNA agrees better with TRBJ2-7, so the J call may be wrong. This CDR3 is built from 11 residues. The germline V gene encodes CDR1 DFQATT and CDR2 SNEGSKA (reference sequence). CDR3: CSAHQVNEQYF. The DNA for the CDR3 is TGCAGTGCTCACCAGGTCAATGAGCAGTACTTC.

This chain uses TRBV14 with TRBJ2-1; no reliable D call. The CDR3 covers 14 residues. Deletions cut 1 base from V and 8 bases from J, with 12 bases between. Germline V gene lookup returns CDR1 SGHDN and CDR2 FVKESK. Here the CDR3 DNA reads TGTGCCAGCAGCCAAGCCCTAGGGCGCGATGAGCAGTTCTTC. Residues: CASSQALGRDEQFF.

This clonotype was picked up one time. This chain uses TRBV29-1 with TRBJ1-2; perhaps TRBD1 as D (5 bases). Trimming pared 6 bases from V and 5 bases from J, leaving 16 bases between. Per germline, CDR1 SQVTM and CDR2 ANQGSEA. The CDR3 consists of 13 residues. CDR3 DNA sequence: TGCAGCGTACCCGCTCGGGGGGTATATGGCTACACCTTC. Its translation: CSVPARGVYGYTF.

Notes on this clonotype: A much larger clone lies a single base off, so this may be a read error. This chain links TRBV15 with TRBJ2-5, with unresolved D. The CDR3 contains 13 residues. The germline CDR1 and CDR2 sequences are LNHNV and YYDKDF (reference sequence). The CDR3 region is CAASSEVQETQYF. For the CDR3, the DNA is TGTGCCGCCAGCAGTGAGGTTCAAGAGACCCAGTACTTC. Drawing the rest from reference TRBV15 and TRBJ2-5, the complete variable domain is DAMVIQNPRYQVTQFGKPVTLSCSQTLNHNVMYWYQQKSSQAPKLLFHYYDKDFNNEADTPDNFQSRRPNTSFCFLDIRSPGLGDTAMYLCAASSEVQETQYFGPGTRLLVL.

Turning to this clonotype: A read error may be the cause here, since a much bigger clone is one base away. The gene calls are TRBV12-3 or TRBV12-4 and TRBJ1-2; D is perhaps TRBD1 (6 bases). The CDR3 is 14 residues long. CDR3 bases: TGTGCCAGCAGCTCGACGGACAGCACCTATGGCCACACCTTC. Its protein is CASSSTDSTYGHTF.

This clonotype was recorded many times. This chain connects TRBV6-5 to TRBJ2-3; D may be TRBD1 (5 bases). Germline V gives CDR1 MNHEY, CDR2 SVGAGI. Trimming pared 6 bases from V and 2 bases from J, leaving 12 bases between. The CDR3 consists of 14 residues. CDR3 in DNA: TGTGCCAGCAGCGGCACAGGAGACACAGATACGCAGTATTTT. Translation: CASSGTGDTDTQYF.

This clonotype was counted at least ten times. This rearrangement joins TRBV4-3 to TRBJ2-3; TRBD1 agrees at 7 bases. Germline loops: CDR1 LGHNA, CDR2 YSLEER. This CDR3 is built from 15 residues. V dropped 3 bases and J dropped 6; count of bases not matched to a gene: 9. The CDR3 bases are TGCGCCAGCAGCCATTCCACGCAGGGGGTCGATACGCAGTATTTT. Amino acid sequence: CASSHSTQGVDTQYF.

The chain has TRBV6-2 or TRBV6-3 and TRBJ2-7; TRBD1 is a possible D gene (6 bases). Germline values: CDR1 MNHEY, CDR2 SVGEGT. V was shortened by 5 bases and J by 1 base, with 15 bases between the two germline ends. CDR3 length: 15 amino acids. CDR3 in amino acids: CASSPGVGRSYEQYF. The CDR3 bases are TGTGCCAGCAGTCCAGGGGTTGGTAGATCCTACGAGCAGTACTTC.

The CDR3 loop reads CSVERGNGELFF. The CDR3 DNA follows: TGCAGCGTTGAGCGGGGGAACGGGGAGCTGTTTTTT. The chain has TRBV29-1 and TRBJ2-2, with TRBD2 matching over 7 bases. Germline assignment: CDR1 SQVTM and CDR2 ANQGSEA. V lost 3 bases to trimming and J lost 7 bases; unmatched junction nucleotides: 2. The CDR3 contains 12 residues.

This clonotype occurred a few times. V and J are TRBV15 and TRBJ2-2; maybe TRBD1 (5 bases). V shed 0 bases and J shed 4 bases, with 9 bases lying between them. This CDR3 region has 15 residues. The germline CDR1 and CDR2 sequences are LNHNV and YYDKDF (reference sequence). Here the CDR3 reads CATSRDRGITGELFF. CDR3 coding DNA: TGTGCCACCAGCAGAGATAGGGGTATCACCGGGGAGCTGTTTTTT.

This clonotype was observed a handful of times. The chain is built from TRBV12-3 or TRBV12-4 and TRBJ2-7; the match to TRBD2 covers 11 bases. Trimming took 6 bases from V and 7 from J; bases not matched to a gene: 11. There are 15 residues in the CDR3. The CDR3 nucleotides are TGTGCCAGCAGGCCACTAGCGGGGGTAGACAATGAGCAGTACTTC. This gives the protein CASRPLAGVDNEQYF.

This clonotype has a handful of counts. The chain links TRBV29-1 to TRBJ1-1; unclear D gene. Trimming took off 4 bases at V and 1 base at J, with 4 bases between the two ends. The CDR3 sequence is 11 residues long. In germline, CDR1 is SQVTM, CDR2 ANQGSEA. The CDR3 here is CSVAWNTEAFF. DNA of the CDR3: TGCAGCGTTGCCTGGAACACTGAAGCTTTCTTT.

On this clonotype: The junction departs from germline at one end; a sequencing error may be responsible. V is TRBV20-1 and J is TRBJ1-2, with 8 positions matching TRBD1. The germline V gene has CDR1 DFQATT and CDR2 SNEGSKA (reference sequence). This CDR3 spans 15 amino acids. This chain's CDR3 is CSARFRTGSNYGHTF. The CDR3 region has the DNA TGCAGTGCTAGATTTCGGACAGGGTCTAACTATGGCCACACCTTC.

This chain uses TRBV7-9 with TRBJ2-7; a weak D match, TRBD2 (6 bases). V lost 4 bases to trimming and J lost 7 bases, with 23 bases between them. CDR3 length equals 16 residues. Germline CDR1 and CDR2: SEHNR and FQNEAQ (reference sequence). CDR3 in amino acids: CASSSRTMEEAFEQYF. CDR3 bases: TGTGCCAGCAGCTCCCGGACTATGGAAGAGGCTTTTGAGCAGTACTTC.

The CDR3 sequence: CSALAARSYGYTF. For the CDR3, the DNA is TGCAGTGCACTCGCCGCCAGGTCCTATGGCTACACCTTC. The chain recombines TRBV20-1 with TRBJ1-2; D uncertain. Germline CDR1 is DFQATT and CDR2 is SNEGSKA (reference sequence). V was shortened by 6 bases and J by 4 bases, with 15 bases between the two germline ends. The CDR3 covers 13 residues.

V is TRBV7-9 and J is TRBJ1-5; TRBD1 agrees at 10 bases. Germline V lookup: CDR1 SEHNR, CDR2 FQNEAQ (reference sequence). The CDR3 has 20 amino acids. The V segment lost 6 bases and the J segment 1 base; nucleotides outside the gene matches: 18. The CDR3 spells CASSRNIIGTGEKSNQPQHF. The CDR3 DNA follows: TGTGCCAGCAGTCGTAATATAATCGGGACAGGGGAAAAAAGCAATCAGCCCCAGCATTTT.

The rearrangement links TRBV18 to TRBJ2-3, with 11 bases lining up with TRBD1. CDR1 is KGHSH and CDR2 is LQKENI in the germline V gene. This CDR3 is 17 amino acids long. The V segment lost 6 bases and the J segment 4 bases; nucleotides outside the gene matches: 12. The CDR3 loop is CASSSVPGQGEADTQYF. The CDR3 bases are TGTGCCAGCTCGTCGGTCCCGGGACAGGGGGAGGCAGATACGCAGTATTTT.

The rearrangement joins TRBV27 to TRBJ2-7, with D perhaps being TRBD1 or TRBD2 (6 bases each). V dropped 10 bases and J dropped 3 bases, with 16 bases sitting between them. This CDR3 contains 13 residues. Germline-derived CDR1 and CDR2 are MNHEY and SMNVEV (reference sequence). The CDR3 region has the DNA TGTGCCACGCGAAGGGGGGCCAACTACGAGCAGTACTTC. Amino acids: CATRRGANYEQYF.

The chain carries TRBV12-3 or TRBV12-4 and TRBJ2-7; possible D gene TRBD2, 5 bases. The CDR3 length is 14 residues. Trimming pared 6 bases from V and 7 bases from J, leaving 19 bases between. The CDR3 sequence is CASSLSTEGGEQYF. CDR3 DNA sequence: TGTGCCAGCAGCCTCTCAACGGAAGGAGGTGAGCAGTACTTC.

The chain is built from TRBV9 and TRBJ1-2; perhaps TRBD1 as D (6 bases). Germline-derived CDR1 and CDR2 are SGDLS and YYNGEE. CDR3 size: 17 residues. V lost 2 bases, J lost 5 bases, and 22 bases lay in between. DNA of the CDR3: TGTGCCAGCAGCGTCTCCCCAACCAGTGAAAGGGGGTATGGCTACACCTTC. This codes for CASSVSPTSERGYGYTF.

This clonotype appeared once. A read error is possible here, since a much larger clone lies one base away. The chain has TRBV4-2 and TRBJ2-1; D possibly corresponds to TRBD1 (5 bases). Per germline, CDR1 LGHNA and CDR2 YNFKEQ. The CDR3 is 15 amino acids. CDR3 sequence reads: CASSLRQSSYKEQFF. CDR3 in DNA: TGTGCCAGCAGCCTAAGACAGAGCTCCTACAAGGAGCAGTTCTTC.

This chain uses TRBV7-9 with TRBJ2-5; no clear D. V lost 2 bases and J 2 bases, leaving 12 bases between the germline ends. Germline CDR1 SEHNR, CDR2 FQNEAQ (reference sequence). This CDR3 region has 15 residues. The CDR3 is CASSLYPGLQETQYF. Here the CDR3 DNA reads TGTGCCAGCAGCTTATATCCAGGATTACAAGAGACCCAGTACTTC.

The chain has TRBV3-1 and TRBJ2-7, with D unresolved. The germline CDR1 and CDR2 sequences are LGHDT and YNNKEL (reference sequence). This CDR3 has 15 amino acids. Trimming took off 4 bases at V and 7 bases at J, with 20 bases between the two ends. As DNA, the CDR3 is TGTGCCAGCAGCCGCCCAGGAGCAGGACGTCTTGAGCAGTACTTC. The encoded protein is CASSRPGAGRLEQYF.

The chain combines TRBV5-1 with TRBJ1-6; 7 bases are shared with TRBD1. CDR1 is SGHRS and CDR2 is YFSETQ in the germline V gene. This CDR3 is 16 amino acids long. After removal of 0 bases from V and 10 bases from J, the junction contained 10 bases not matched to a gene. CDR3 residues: CASSLDGQAGGSPLHF. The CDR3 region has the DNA TGCGCCAGCAGCTTGGATGGACAGGCTGGCGGCTCACCCCTCCACTTT.

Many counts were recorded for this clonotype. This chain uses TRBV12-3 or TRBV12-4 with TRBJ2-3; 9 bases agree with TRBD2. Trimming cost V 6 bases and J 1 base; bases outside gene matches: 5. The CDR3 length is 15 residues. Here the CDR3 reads CASSHPSGGTDTQYF. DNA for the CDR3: TGTGCCAGCAGCCATCCTAGCGGGGGCACAGATACGCAGTATTTT.

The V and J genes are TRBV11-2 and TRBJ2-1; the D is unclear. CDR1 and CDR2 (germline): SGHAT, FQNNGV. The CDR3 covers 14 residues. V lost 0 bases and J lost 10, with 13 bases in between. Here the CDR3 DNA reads TGTGCCAGCAGCTTAGATATTGTAGGTACCGAGCAGTTCTTC. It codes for CASSLDIVGTEQFF.

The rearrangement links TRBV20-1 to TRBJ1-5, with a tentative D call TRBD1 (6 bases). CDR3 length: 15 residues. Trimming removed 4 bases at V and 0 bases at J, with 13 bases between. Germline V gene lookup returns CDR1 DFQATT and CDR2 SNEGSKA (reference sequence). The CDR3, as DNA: TGCAGTGCTACAACCGGACAGTATAGCAATCAGCCCCAGCATTTT. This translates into CSATTGQYSNQPQHF.

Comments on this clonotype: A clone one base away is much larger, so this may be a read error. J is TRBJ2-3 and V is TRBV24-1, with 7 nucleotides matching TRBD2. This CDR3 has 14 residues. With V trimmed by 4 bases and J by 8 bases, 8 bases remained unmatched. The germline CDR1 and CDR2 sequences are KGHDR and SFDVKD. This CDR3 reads CATSETASGGTQYF. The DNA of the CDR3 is TGTGCCACCAGTGAGACCGCATCGGGAGGTACGCAGTATTTT.

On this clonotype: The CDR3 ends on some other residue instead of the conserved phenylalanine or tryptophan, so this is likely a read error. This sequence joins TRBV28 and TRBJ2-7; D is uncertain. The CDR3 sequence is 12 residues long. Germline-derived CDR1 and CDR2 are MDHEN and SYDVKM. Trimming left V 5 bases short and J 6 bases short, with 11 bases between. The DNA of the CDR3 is TGTGCCAGCAGTCCCTCAGGACGCGAGCAGTACTTA. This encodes CASSPSGREQYL.